Sequencing of this T cell receptor (beta chain) was carried out in a study of post-analysis software for immune sequencing data. Study findings and constraints: In patients, TRBV5-6, TRBV5-1 and TRBV20-1 belonged to four or five TRBV segments found more frequently than in controls.

This CDR3 contains 15 residues. Trimming took off 7 bases at V and 0 bases at J, with 15 bases between the two ends. The germline V gene encodes CDR1 SGHRS and CDR2 YFSETQ. Note on this clonotype: The antigen remains undetermined.

Unique molecular identifiers were carried by the TCR beta cDNA libraries. TCRdb reprocessed the PCR reads with MiXCR, giving one entry per CDR3 protein. The repertoire holds about 820,000 distinct CDR3 sequences, with 53% as singletons. The V call is TRBV5-1, the J call TRBJ2-3; D is possibly TRBD2 (5 bases). The sequence was obtained from a girl aged 10 to 17 with multiple sclerosis. Material: blood. The DNA of the CDR3 is TGCGCCAGCCGACTGAGCGGAGCTAGCACAGATACGCAGTATTTT. As protein: CASRLSGASTDTQYF.